The next 17 T cell receptor beta chains were all read from a single sample in a study of OX40 agonist ivuxolimab in advanced cancers. Libraries were prepared by immunoSEQ multiplex PCR; TCRdb keeps only in-frame clonotypes and omits some of them. Among tens of thousands of clones listed, over 80% were seen once. The sequencing here drew on CD4+ or CD8+ T cells sorted from blood, taken in a trial of the OX40 agonist ivuxolimab. The receptor source for this set is an adult with an advanced solid tumor such as melanoma, head and neck, liver or kidney cancer.

The V call is TRBV21-1, the J call TRBJ2-3; TRBD1 reflects the table's D call only, with no check against the DNA. TRBV21-1 is an annotated pseudogene. The CDR3 sequence is 16 residues long. CDR3 amino acids: CASSDFKGPVTDTQYF. DNA of the CDR3: TGTGCCAGCAGCGATTTTAAGGGGCCCGTCACAGATACGCAGTATTTT.

CDR3: CASSLSPFYEQYF. CDR3 nucleotides: TGTGCCAGCAGTCTTAGTCCCTTCTACGAGCAGTACTTC. The genes are TRBV27 and TRBJ2-7; D not certain. There are 13 residues in the CDR3. CDR1 and CDR2 (germline): MNHEY, SMNVEV (reference sequence). V lost 5 bases and J lost 3, with 11 bases in between.

The rearrangement links TRBV28 to TRBJ2-1; 7 nucleotides align to TRBD1. CDR1 is MDHEN and CDR2 is SYDVKM in the germline V gene. There are 14 residues in the CDR3. Losses at the gene ends were 3 bases for V and 4 bases for J; bases not matched to a gene: 3. This CDR3 reads CASSLGQIYNEQFF. The DNA of the CDR3 is TGTGCCAGCAGTTTGGGACAGATTTACAATGAGCAGTTCTTC.

The rearrangement joins TRBV11-2 to TRBJ2-7; no clear D. The CDR3 is made up of 10 amino acids. Trimming removed 5 bases from V and 3 bases from J, with 2 bases in between. The germline gives CDR1 SGHAT, CDR2 FQNNGV. The CDR3 here is CASSDYEQYF. CDR3 nucleotide sequence: TGTGCCAGCAGCGACTACGAGCAGTACTTC.

This clone was recorded once. V gene TRBV7-9 combines with J gene TRBJ1-1; 7 bases map to TRBD1. This CDR3 region has 13 residues. Germline loops: CDR1 SEHNR, CDR2 FQNEAQ (reference sequence). With V trimmed by 5 bases and J by 9 bases, 9 bases remained unmatched. CDR3 amino acids: CASSAGQGEKAFF. The CDR3 region has the DNA TGTGCCAGCAGCGCGGGGCAGGGGGAAAAAGCTTTCTTT.

The gene calls are TRBV9 and TRBJ2-5, with TRBD1 matching 8 bases. Trimming at V came to 2 bases and at J to 5 bases, leaving 8 bases not matched to a gene. In germline, CDR1 is SGDLS, CDR2 YYNGEE. The CDR3 is 15 amino acids. The CDR3 coding sequence is TGTGCCAGCAGCGTCCAGGGGGCCCCACCGGAGACCCAGTACTTC. It specifies CASSVQGAPPETQYF.

This rearrangement joins TRBV6-5 to TRBJ1-2, with D possibly matching TRBD1 (5 bases). Per germline, CDR1 MNHEY and CDR2 SVGAGI. Deletions cut 0 bases from V and 5 bases from J, with 13 bases between. The CDR3 has 15 residues. The CDR3 loop reads CASSYSISGQYGYTF. The CDR3 bases are TGTGCCAGCAGTTACTCGATTTCGGGGCAATATGGCTACACCTTC.

The chain couples TRBV27 to TRBJ1-2; possibly TRBD1 for D (6 bases). The CDR3 has 13 residues. CDR1 is MNHEY and CDR2 is SMNVEV in the germline V gene (reference sequence). V was cut by 6 bases and J by 4 bases, with 12 bases left in between. The CDR3 loop reads CASRTQGIYGYTF. The CDR3 nucleotides read TGTGCCAGCAGGACCCAGGGGATCTATGGCTACACCTTC.

V is TRBV29-1 and J is TRBJ2-5; D unresolved. This CDR3 region has 13 residues. Germline CDR1 reads SQVTM; CDR2 reads ANQGSEA. Trimming removed 1 base from V and 4 bases from J, with 10 bases in between. The DNA of the CDR3 is TGCAGCGTTGAAGGCCTAAGTGGAGAGACCCAGTACTTC. Translating it yields CSVEGLSGETQYF.

The V gene is TRBV4-2, the J gene TRBJ2-7; 10 nucleotides align to TRBD2. V lost 1 base to trimming and J lost 8 bases; unmatched junction nucleotides: 5. Germline-derived CDR1 and CDR2 are LGHNA and YNFKEQ. The CDR3 runs 14 residues. The CDR3 protein is CASSQASGSPQQYF. The CDR3 nucleotides are TGTGCCAGCAGCCAAGCTAGCGGGAGCCCCCAGCAGTACTTC.

The chain employs TRBV7-5 and TRBJ1-1. TRBV7-5 is described as a pseudogene. CDR3 length: 21 amino acids. The chain's CDR3 is CARSEYGVERNGVSKNTEAFF. The CDR3 DNA reads as TGTGCCAGAAGCGAATATGGAGTTGAGAGAAATGGGGTCAGTAAGAACACTGAAGCTTTCTTT.

V gene TRBV7-9 combines with J gene TRBJ2-7; TRBD1 is a possible D gene (6 bases). V was clipped by 2 bases and J by 3 bases, with 11 bases between them. Per germline, CDR1 SEHNR and CDR2 FQNEAQ (reference sequence). This CDR3 spans 14 amino acids. The DNA of the CDR3 is TGTGCCAGCAGCTTACCCCAGGACAGCTACGAGCAGTACTTC. Translation gives CASSLPQDSYEQYF.

This chain links TRBV11-2 with TRBJ2-3; D uncertain. Trimming shortened V by 3 bases and J by 4 bases, and 5 bases separated the two germline ends. Per the germline V gene, CDR1 is SGHAT and CDR2 is FQNNGV. CDR3 length: 12 residues. The DNA of the CDR3 is TGTGCCAGCAGCTTGGGTGCAGATACGCAGTATTTT. It yields the protein CASSLGADTQYF.

This sequence joins TRBV7-8 and TRBJ2-5, with D possibly being TRBD1 or TRBD2 (5 bases each). From germline, CDR1 is SGHVS and CDR2 FQNEAQ. The CDR3 has 14 amino acids. The V and J ends lost 4 bases and 3 bases respectively, with 12 bases between them. The CDR3 spells CASSSPRGEETQYF. CDR3 bases: TGTGCCAGCAGCTCCCCCCGAGGGGAAGAGACCCAGTACTTC.

The chain carries TRBV7-9 and TRBJ2-7, with 10 bases aligning to TRBD1. V dropped 5 bases and J dropped 3; count of bases not matched to a gene: 7. Germline CDR1 and CDR2: SEHNR and FQNEAQ (reference sequence). The CDR3 is made up of 15 amino acids. The chain's CDR3 is CASSPPTGGGYEQYF. Here the CDR3 DNA reads TGTGCCAGCAGCCCCCCGACAGGGGGCGGCTACGAGCAGTACTTC. Complete variable domain (other parts from reference TRBV7-9 and TRBJ2-7): DTGVSQNPRHKITKRGQNVTFRCDPISEHNRLYWYRQTLGQGPEFLTYFQNEAQLEKSRLLSDRFSAERPKGSFSTLEIQRTEQGDSAMYLCASSPPTGGGYEQYFGPGTRLTVT.

The V call is TRBV28, the J call TRBJ1-2; no reliable D call. Trimming removed 7 bases at V and 2 bases at J, with 29 bases between. CDR3 length: 19 residues. Germline V CDR1 and CDR2: MDHEN, SYDVKM. CDR3 loop: CASTNELPVITSTNYGYTF. DNA for the CDR3: TGTGCCAGCACCAATGAATTACCGGTCATCACTTCGACGAACTATGGCTACACCTTC.

This clone was found once. This sequence joins TRBV9 and TRBJ2-7; possible D gene TRBD1, 5 bases. Germline CDR1 is SGDLS and CDR2 is YYNGEE. This CDR3 is 15 amino acids long. The germline V and J ends were trimmed by 2 bases and 3 bases, with 15 bases remaining between them. The CDR3 sequence is CASSVSWGQVYEQYF. CDR3 coding DNA: TGTGCCAGCAGCGTTTCGTGGGGCCAAGTCTACGAGCAGTACTTC.